This TCR beta chain was documented in a study of long-term antiretroviral therapy in people with HIV. Findings of the study overall: Clones that had undergone expansion before ART dominated the repertoire at all time points. Transplant donor controls retained higher diversity, though diversity increased after ART. Gathering of blood took place between about 2004 and 2017, possibly under older ART regimens.

The study drew at least one pre-ART and at least two post-ART PBMC samples from every donor. With regard to this clone: Its antigen remains unknown.

The CDR3 totals 15 residues. V dropped 0 bases and J dropped 6; count of bases not matched to a gene: 4. Looked up from germline, CDR1 is WNHNN and CDR2 is SYGVQD (reference sequence). Survey-level immunoSEQ v3.0 assays were run. Measured with immunoSEQ multiplex PCR; TCRdb has only the in-frame clones, and not every one. Here the sample spans about 21,000 clones, 65% to 85% being singletons. The source of this sequence is a woman between 40 and 50 years old with HIV. The gene calls are TRBV10-1 and TRBJ2-1; 8 nucleotides align to TRBD2. Source: unsorted PBMCs, taken about 21 months before starting antiretroviral therapy. DNA of the CDR3: TGCGCCAGCAGTGAGTCCTTAGCGGGGAGCAATGAGCAGTTCTTC. Translated, it gives CASSESLAGSNEQFF.